This T cell receptor (beta chain) appears in the sequencing data of a study of blood T cell repertoires in COVID-19. Turning to the study itself: Samples taken during acute and convalescent COVID-19 were collected in the United States, Italy and Spain.

CDR3 size: 14 residues. Germline loops: CDR1 LNHDA, CDR2 SQIVND (reference sequence). The V end lost 8 bases, the J end lost 7 bases, and 18 bases lay between the germline ends. This clone showed up just a few times. The authors' processing: Scientists estimated how many nucleated cells there were by amplifying reference gene primers. This table comes from immunoSEQ multiplex PCR, and its TCRdb copy is limited to in-frame clones, with some not included. From that table come the V and J calls and clone size; the DNA was used to work out D and trimming. The table lists tens of thousands of clones, about 86% of them singletons.

V usage is TRBV19 and J usage is TRBJ1-5, with D possibly TRBD1 on 5 matching bases. Sequenced input: peripheral blood. The receptor was isolated from a man aged 35-49 years with COVID-19, enrolled during active disease. The CDR3 loop reads CASGGLAGSQPQHF. DNA of the CDR3: TGTGCCAGTGGGGGGTTGGCAGGGAGCCAGCCCCAGCATTTT.